The sequence of this T cell receptor beta chain was determined in a study of blood T cell repertoires in COVID-19. Turning to the study itself: The cDNA or gDNA used as material had been derived from T cells, B-cell-depleted T cells, or PBMCs.

The ends were cut back, 1 base at V and 4 bases at J, with 7 bases in the middle. This CDR3 is 13 amino acids long. Germline V gene data show CDR1 as SGHTA and CDR2 as FQGNSA. The authors' processing: Using reference gene primer amplification, nucleated cell counts were estimated. Repertoires were generated with immunoSEQ multiplex PCR, while TCRdb's copy carries only in-frame clones and drops some. V, J and clone size were drawn from that table, and D and trimming were deduced from the DNA. The table has around 160,000 clones, around 80% seen once; the top ten hold approximately 3.6%. Participants came from around 25 US areas, aged roughly 18 to 90 years. Cohorts were determined from participant-reported clinical history.

The sequence derives from an older woman who had recovered from COVID-19. The chain uses TRBV7-2 and TRBJ2-5, with D possibly matching TRBD1 (5 bases). Sequencing was carried out using PBMCs or T cells enriched from blood (not recorded which). The CDR3 coding sequence is TGTGCCAGCAGCTTAGGAACAGGAGAGACCCAGTACTTC. It codes for CASSLGTGETQYF.